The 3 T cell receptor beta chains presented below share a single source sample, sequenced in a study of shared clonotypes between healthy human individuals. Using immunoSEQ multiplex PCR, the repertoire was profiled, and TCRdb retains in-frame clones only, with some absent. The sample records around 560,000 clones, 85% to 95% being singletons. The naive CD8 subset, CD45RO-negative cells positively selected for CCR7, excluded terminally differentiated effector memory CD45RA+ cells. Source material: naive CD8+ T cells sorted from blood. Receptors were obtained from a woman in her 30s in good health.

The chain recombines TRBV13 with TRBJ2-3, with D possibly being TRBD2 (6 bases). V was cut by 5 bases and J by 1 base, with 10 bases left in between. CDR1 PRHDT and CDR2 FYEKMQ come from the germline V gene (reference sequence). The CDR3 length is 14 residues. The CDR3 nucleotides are TGTGCCAGCAGCGGAAGCGGGCGCACAGATACGCAGTATTTT. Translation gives CASSGSGRTDTQYF.

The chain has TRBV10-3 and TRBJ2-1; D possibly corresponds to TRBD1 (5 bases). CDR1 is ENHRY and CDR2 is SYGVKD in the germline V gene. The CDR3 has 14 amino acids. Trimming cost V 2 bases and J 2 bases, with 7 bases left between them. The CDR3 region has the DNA TGTGCCATCAGTGAGGGGGCGACCTACAATGAGCAGTTCTTC. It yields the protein CAISEGATYNEQFF.

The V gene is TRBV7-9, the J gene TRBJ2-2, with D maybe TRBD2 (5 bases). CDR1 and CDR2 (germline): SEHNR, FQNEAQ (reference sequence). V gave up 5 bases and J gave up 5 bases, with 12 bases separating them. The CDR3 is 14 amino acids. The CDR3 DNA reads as TGTGCCAGCAGCCCGACCCCGGGGACCGGGGAGCTGTTTTTT. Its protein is CASSPTPGTGELFF.